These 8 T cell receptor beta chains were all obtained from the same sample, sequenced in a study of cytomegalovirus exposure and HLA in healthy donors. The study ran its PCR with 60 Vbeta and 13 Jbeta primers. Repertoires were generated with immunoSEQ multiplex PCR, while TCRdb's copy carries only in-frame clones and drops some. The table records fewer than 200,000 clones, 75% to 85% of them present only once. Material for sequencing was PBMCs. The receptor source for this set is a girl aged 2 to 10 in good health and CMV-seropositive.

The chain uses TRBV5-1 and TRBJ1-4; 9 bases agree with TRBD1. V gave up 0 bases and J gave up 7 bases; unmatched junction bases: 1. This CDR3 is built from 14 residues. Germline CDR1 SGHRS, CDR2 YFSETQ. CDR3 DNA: TGCGCCAGCAGCTTGGACAGGGGGCGTGAAAAACTGTTTTTT. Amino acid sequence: CASSLDRGREKLFF.

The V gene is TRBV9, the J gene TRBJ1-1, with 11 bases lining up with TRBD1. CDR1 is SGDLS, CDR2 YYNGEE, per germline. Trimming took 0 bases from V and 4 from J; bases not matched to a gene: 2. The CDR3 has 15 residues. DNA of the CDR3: TGTGCCAGCAGCGTAGCCGGGACAGGGGGCACTGAAGCTTTCTTT. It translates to CASSVAGTGGTEAFF.

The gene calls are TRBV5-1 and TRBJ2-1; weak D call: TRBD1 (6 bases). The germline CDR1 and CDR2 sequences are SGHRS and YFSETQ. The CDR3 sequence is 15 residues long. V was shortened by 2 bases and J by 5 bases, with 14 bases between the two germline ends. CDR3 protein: CASSFREQGNNEQFF. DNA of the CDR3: TGCGCCAGCAGCTTCAGGGAACAGGGAAACAATGAGCAGTTCTTC.

CDR3 protein: CASSEIGRDPGANVLTF. CDR3 nucleotide sequence: TGTGCCAGCAGTGAGATAGGGAGGGATCCAGGGGCCAACGTCCTGACTTTC. V usage is TRBV25-1 and J usage is TRBJ2-6; 7 bases align to TRBD2. This CDR3 comprises 17 residues. Germline trimming cut 3 bases from V and 4 bases from J; bases unmatched to any gene: 9. CDR1 and CDR2 (germline): MGHDK, SYGVNS.

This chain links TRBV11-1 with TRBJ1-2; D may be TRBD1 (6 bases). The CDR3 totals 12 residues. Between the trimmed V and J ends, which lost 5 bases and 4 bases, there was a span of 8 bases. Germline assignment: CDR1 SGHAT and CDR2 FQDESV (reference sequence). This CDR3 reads CASSGGAYGYTF. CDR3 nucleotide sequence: TGTGCCAGCAGCGGGGGGGCCTATGGCTACACCTTC.

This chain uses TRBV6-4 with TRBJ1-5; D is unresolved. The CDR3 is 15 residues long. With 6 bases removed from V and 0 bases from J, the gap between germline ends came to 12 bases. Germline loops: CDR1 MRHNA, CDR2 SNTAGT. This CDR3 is CASSAEIGSNQPQHF. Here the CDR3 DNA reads TGTGCCAGCAGCGCCGAAATCGGTAGCAATCAGCCCCAGCATTTT.

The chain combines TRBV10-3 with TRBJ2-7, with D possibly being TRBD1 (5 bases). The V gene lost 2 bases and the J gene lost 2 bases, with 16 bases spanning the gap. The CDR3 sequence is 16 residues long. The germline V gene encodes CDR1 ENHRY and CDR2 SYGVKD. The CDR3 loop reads CAISEGVTGFTYEQYF. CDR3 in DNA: TGTGCCATCAGTGAGGGTGTCACAGGCTTTACCTACGAGCAGTACTTC.

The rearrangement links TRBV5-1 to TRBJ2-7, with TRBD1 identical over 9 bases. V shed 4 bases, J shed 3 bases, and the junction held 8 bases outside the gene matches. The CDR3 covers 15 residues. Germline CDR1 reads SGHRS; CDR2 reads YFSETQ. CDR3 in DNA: TGCGCCAGCAGCCAGCAGGGACAGGGACTCTACGAGCAGTACTTC. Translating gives CASSQQGQGLYEQYF.